This is a list of T cell receptor beta chains from one sample in a study of blood T cell repertoires in COVID-19. Sequenced by immunoSEQ multiplex PCR; TCRdb stores in-frame clones only, minus some. The data show under 200,000 clones, 85% to 95% seen once. The sample comprised peripheral blood. Source of these receptors: a man aged 50 to 60 with acute or convalescent COVID-19. CDR3s include the opening cysteine and the closing phenylalanine or tryptophan. The D gene is left open where the match is weak. Expanded clones get a size class; other rows say once, few or many, or leave the size out.

>TRBV9|NA|TRBJ1-4|NA
CASSQENGHIEKLFF
TGTGCCAGCAGCCAAGAAAATGGACACATTGAAAAACTGTTTTTT
>TRBV28|NA|TRBJ2-1|TRBD2
CASISSGTNEQFF
TGTGCCAGCATTTCTAGCGGGACAAATGAGCAGTTCTTC
>TRBV13|NA|TRBJ1-2|NA
CASSFPNYGYTF
TGTGCCAGCAGCTTCCCAAACTATGGCTACACCTTC
>TRBV2|NA|TRBJ2-3|NA
CASSARGPDTQYF
TGTGCCAGCAGTGCCCGAGGCCCAGATACGCAGTATTTT
>TRBV3-1/TRBV3-2|NA|TRBJ2-3|TRBD1
CASSQGRDRGSSTQYF
TGTGCCAGCAGCCAAGGAAGGGACAGGGGATCGAGTACGCAGTATTTT
>TRBV11-1|NA|TRBJ2-5|TRBD2
CASSKPGGVETQYF
TGTGCCAGCAGCAAACCGGGGGGTGTGGAGACCCAGTACTTC
>TRBV27|NA|TRBJ2-1|TRBD2
CASSRSGLEAFEQFF
TGTGCCAGCAGTAGAAGCGGACTAGAGGCCTTCGAGCAGTTCTTC
>TRBV2|NA|TRBJ2-7|TRBD2
CASSRTGLAGGRGF
TGTGCCAGCAGTCGGACGGGACTAGCGGGAGGAAGGGGCTTC
>TRBV28|NA|TRBJ2-1|TRBD2
CASSLLAGESYNEQFF
TGTGCCAGCAGTTTACTAGCGGGAGAGTCCTACAATGAGCAGTTCTTC
>TRBV28|NA|TRBJ1-5|NA
CASSLDIQPQHF
TGTGCCAGCAGTCTGGACATTCAGCCCCAGCATTTT
>TRBV6-2/TRBV6-3|NA|TRBJ2-1|NA
CASSYSSSSYNEQFF
TGTGCCAGCAGTTACTCGTCCAGCTCCTACAATGAGCAGTTCTTC
>TRBV5-1|NA|TRBJ1-5|NA
CASSLAPGSNQPQHF
TGCGCCAGCAGCTTGGCCCCGGGAAGCAATCAGCCCCAGCATTTT
>TRBV28|NA|TRBJ1-3|NA
CASSLSGASSGNTIYF
TGTGCCAGCAGTTTATCTGGGGCGAGCTCTGGAAACACCATATATTTT
>TRBV18|NA|TRBJ2-3|NA
CASSSVNREDTQYF
TGTGCCAGCTCATCGGTAAACAGGGAAGATACGCAGTATTTT
>TRBV18|once|TRBJ2-3|TRBD2
CASSKREDTDTQYF
TGTGCCAGCTCCAAGCGGGAGGACACAGATACGCAGTATTTT
>TRBV7-3|NA|TRBJ1-1|TRBD1
CASKLDRANTEAFF
TGTGCCAGCAAACTGGACAGGGCGAACACTGAAGCTTTCTTT
>TRBV27|NA|TRBJ1-1|NA
CASSVGTAAATFF
TGTGCCAGCAGTGTCGGAACGGCGGCTGCGACTTTCTTT
>TRBV6-6|NA|TRBJ1-5|NA
CASSPPAGVYRNQPQHF
TGTGCCAGCAGTCCCCCGGCAGGCGTTTACCGGAATCAGCCCCAGCATTTT
>TRBV7-9|NA|TRBJ1-3|TRBD1
CASSLGIFDRVFSGNTIYF
TGTGCCAGCAGCTTAGGAATATTTGACAGGGTCTTTTCTGGAAACACCATATATTTT
>TRBV2|NA|TRBJ1-5|TRBD1
CASRDDRGSYQPQHF
TGTGCCAGCAGGGACGACAGGGGTTCCTATCAGCCCCAGCATTTT
>TRBV7-9|NA|TRBJ1-2|NA
CASSLEKGTNYGYTF
TGTGCCAGCAGCTTAGAAAAGGGGACTAACTATGGCTACACCTTC
>TRBV19|NA|TRBJ1-1|NA
CASSRTENTEAFF
TGTGCCAGTAGTCGGACAGAGAACACTGAAGCTTTCTTT
>TRBV24-1|few|TRBJ2-1|TRBD1
CATSAPTGGGNEQFF
TGTGCCACCAGTGCCCCGACAGGGGGCGGCAATGAGCAGTTCTTC
>TRBV27|NA|TRBJ2-1|TRBD2
CASSTGTSGFPEQFF
TGTGCCAGCAGCACCGGGACTAGCGGTTTCCCTGAGCAGTTCTTC
>TRBV19|once|TRBJ1-6|TRBD1
CASKTGTLNSPLHF
TGTGCCAGCAAGACAGGGACTCTTAATTCACCCCTCCACTTT
>TRBV12-3/TRBV12-4|once|TRBJ1-1|NA
CASSWGVGTEAFF
TGTGCCAGCAGTTGGGGAGTGGGGACTGAAGCTTTCTTT
>TRBV19|NA|TRBJ1-5|TRBD1
CASSGTGGNQPQHF
TGTGCCAGTAGCGGGACAGGGGGAAATCAGCCCCAGCATTTT
>TRBV5-1|NA|TRBJ2-1|TRBD1
CASSLRDRGSYNEQFF
TGCGCCAGCAGCTTGCGGGACAGGGGGTCCTACAATGAGCAGTTCTTC
>TRBV6-5|NA|TRBJ2-2|NA
CASRKLWELAGELFF
TGTGCCAGCAGGAAACTATGGGAGTTGGCCGGGGAGCTGTTTTTT
>TRBV7-7|NA|TRBJ2-1|TRBD1
CASSLSDRTLYNEQFF
TGTGCCAGCAGCCTATCGGACAGGACCCTCTACAATGAGCAGTTCTTC
>TRBV10-2|NA|TRBJ2-7|NA
CASAPGTGNEQYF
TGCGCCAGCGCCCCAGGAACAGGGAACGAGCAGTACTTC
>TRBV29-1|NA|TRBJ1-2|TRBD1
CSVAGQGKANYGYTF
TGCAGCGTCGCGGGACAGGGAAAAGCTAACTATGGCTACACCTTC
>TRBV3-1/TRBV3-2|few|TRBJ1-2|TRBD1
CASSQGQGASYGYTF
TGTGCCAGCAGCCAAGGACAGGGGGCGTCGTATGGCTACACCTTC
>TRBV28|NA|TRBJ1-6|NA
CASRLGRGGFNSPLHF
TGTGCCAGCAGGCTAGGTAGGGGGGGGTTCAATTCACCCCTCCACTTT
>TRBV19|NA|TRBJ1-5|NA
CATRQAGGQPQHF
TGTGCCACCAGACAGGCCGGTGGTCAGCCCCAGCATTTT
>TRBV27|NA|TRBJ2-3|NA
CASSLDRRLTDTQYF
TGTGCCAGCAGTTTAGACAGGAGACTCACAGATACGCAGTATTTT
>TRBV2|NA|TRBJ2-5|TRBD2
CASRGLQETQYF
TGTGCCAGCAGGGGACTACAAGAGACCCAGTACTTC
>TRBV9|NA|TRBJ1-2|NA
CASSPDPGYGYTF
TGTGCCAGCAGCCCAGACCCAGGGTACGGCTACACCTTC
>TRBV11-2|NA|TRBJ1-4|NA
CASSLRTAVGEKLFF
TGTGCCAGCAGCTTAAGGACAGCTGTAGGTGAAAAACTGTTTTTT
>TRBV27|once|TRBJ2-2|NA
CASTSAVNTGELFF
TGTGCCAGCACCTCAGCGGTGAACACCGGGGAGCTGTTTTTT
>TRBV9|NA|TRBJ1-2|TRBD1
CASSVDPGGDGYTF
TGTGCCAGCAGCGTAGACCCAGGGGGTGACGGCTACACCTTC
>TRBV6-6|NA|TRBJ1-2|NA
CASSYSSKMPYGYTF
TGTGCCAGCAGTTACTCGAGCAAGATGCCCTATGGCTACACCTTC
>TRBV7-9|NA|TRBJ1-2|TRBD1
CASKGQGKGYTF
TGTGCCAGCAAAGGACAGGGAAAAGGCTACACCTTC
>TRBV29-1|NA|TRBJ2-7|TRBD2
CSVAPGEGLYEQYF
TGCAGCGTTGCCCCGGGGGAGGGTCTGTACGAGCAGTACTTC
>TRBV12-3/TRBV12-4|once|TRBJ2-2|NA
CASSLGASGELFF
TGTGCCAGCAGTTTAGGGGCGTCTGGGGAGCTGTTTTTT
>TRBV18|NA|TRBJ2-3|NA
CASSPDSRTDTQYF
TGTGCCAGCTCACCGGACAGTCGCACAGATACGCAGTATTTT
>TRBV7-2|NA|TRBJ1-1|NA
CASSLAGTKNTEAFF
TGTGCCAGCAGCTTAGCCGGGACAAAGAACACTGAAGCTTTCTTT
>TRBV6-5|NA|TRBJ1-5|NA
CASSTDFQPQHF
TGTGCCAGCAGCACGGACTTTCAGCCCCAGCATTTT
>TRBV4-3|once|TRBJ1-2|NA
CASSHATDYGYTF
TGCGCCAGCAGCCATGCGACAGACTATGGCTACACCTTC
>TRBV7-2|NA|TRBJ2-7|TRBD1
CASSSSAGTGRYEQYF
TGTGCCAGCAGCTCCTCGGCCGGGACAGGGCGCTACGAGCAGTACTTC
>TRBV11-2|NA|TRBJ2-1|TRBD2
CASSQWISGSSEQFF
TGTGCCAGCAGCCAATGGATTAGCGGGAGCTCTGAGCAGTTCTTC
>TRBV4-2|NA|TRBJ1-5|TRBD1
CASRPTGLDNQPQHF
TGTGCCAGCAGGCCGACAGGGCTCGACAATCAGCCCCAGCATTTT
>TRBV28|once|TRBJ1-4|TRBD1
CASKDRGGEKLFF
TGTGCCAGCAAGGACAGGGGTGGAGAAAAACTGTTTTTT